This T cell receptor (beta chain) was captured by sequencing in a study of identical twins. In germline, CDR1 is SGHRS, CDR2 YFSETQ. CDR3 length: 14 residues. Trimming removed 5 bases from V and 0 bases from J, with 12 bases in between. This clonotype has a count of ten or more. TCRdb reprocessed the 5' RACE reads with MiXCR, giving one entry per CDR3 protein. The sample lists about 260,000 distinct CDR3 sequences; roughly 7% were seen once. This sample was shared with a second study, whose subject was yellow fever vaccine responses in identical twins.

The chain carries TRBV5-1 and TRBJ2-7; D is possibly TRBD2 (6 bases). The receptor was derived from a woman aged 18-29 years in good health. Material: memory (CD45RO+) T cells sorted from blood. CDR3 bases: TGCGCCAGCAGGGTTGGCGGGAACTCCTACGAGCAGTACTTC. Translating it yields CASRVGGNSYEQYF.